This T cell receptor beta chain was documented in a study of cytomegalovirus exposure and HLA in healthy donors. Study-wide findings and caveats: Looking again later, the authors saw that most CMV-associated TCR beta chains seemed HLA-restricted. Previously analyzed data showed that most TCR beta V segments were productive at a frequency of about 90% or about 30%.

Between the trimmed V and J ends, which lost 5 bases and 2 bases, there was a span of 10 bases. CDR3 length equals 15 residues. Germline V lookup: CDR1 SGHVS, CDR2 FNYEAQ. Turning to this clone: Its specificity is not known.

In the PCR, 60 Vbeta and 13 Jbeta primers were used. Authors' data handling: Among the unique TCR beta chains that a later analysis counted, about 81 million in all, 9.5 million to 11 million were shared. The assay was immunoSEQ multiplex PCR, and TCRdb's table has in-frame clones only and misses some. D and trimming come from the DNA, and the V and J calls and clone size come from that table. Here the sample spans about 140,000 clones, roughly 80% being singletons. The TCR originated in a man in his forties or fifties in good health and CMV-seropositive. Material for sequencing was PBMCs. The J gene is TRBJ2-6, the V gene TRBV7-6; possible D gene TRBD1, 6 bases. CDR3 in DNA: TGTGCCAGCAGCAAAACAGGGACTGGGGCCAACGTCCTGACTTTC. Its protein product is CASSKTGTGANVLTF.